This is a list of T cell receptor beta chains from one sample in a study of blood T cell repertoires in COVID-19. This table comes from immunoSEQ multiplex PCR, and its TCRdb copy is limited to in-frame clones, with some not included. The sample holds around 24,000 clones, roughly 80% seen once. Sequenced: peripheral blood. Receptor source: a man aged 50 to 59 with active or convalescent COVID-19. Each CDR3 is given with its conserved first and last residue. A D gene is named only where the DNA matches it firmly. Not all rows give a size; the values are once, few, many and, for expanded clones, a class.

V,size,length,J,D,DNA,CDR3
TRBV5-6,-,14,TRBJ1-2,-,TGTGCCAGCAGCGTTCTTCGGGTTCACTATGGCTACACCTTC,CASSVLRVHYGYTF
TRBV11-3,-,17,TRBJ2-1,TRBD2,TGTGCCAGCAGCTCGCAGACTAGCCTACGGTCCTACAATGAGCAGTTCTTC,CASSSQTSLRSYNEQFF
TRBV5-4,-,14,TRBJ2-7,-,TGTGCCAGCAGCTTGGCCGGGGGGCCCTACGAGCAGTACTTC,CASSLAGGPYEQYF
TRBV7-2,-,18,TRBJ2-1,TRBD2,TGTGCCAGCAGCCCTCACTATTCTCTAGCGGGGGGATACAATGAGCAGTTCTTC,CASSPHYSLAGGYNEQFF
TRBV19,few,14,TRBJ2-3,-,TGTGCCAGTAGTCAACTCCGGGACACAGATACGCAGTATTTT,CASSQLRDTDTQYF
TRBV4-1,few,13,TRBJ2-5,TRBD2,TGCGCCAGCAGCCCACTAGCGGGAGAGACCCAGTACTTC,CASSPLAGETQYF
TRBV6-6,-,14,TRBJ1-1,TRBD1,TGTGCCAGCTGGACAGGTTTCATGAACACTGAAGCTTTCTTT,CASWTGFMNTEAFF
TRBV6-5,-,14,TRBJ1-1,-,TGTGCCAGCAGTTACTCGGGGGGAAACACTGAAGCTTTCTTT,CASSYSGGNTEAFF
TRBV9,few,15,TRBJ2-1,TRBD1,TGTGCCAGCAGCGATCCGGGACAGGGTGTCGATGAGCAGTTCTTC,CASSDPGQGVDEQFF
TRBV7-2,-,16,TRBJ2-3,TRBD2,TGTGCCAGCAGCCCCGAGCGAGCGGGGGTGACAGATACGCAGTATTTT,CASSPERAGVTDTQYF
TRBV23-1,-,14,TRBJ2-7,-,TGCGCCAGCAGTCTCTTGTCCAACACGAACGAGCAGTACTTC,CASSLLSNTNEQYF
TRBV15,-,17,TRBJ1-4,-,TGTGCCACCAGCAGAGCCGGGGAGGGTGGAACTAATGAAAAACTGTTTTTT,CATSRAGEGGTNEKLFF
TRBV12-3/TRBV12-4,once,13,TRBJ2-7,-,TGTGCCAGCAGTTTAGGCAGGGTTTACGAGCAGTACTTC,CASSLGRVYEQYF
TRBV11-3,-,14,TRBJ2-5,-,TGTGCCAGCAGCTTAGACCCGGGTCAAGAGACCCAGTACTTC,CASSLDPGQETQYF
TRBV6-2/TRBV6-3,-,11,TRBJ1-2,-,TGTGCCAGCAGCTGGACAGTTATCTACACCTTC,CASSWTVIYTF
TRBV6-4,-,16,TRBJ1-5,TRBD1,TGTGCCAGCAAACAGGGGCGAACATATAGCAATCAGCCCCAGCATTTT,CASKQGRTYSNQPQHF
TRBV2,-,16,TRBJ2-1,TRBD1,TGTGCCAGCAAGTGGTATGGGACAGGGGGGGACAGTGAGCAGTTCTTC,CASKWYGTGGDSEQFF
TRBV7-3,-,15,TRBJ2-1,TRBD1,TGTGCCAGCAGCTTGGACAGGGACTCCTACAATGAGCAGTTCTTC,CASSLDRDSYNEQFF
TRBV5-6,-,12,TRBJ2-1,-,TGTGCCAGCAGTAATAACTTCAATGAGCAGTTCTTC,CASSNNFNEQFF
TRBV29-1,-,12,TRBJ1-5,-,TGCAGCGTTGAAGACAGGGGAGAGCCCCAGCATTTT,CSVEDRGEPQHF
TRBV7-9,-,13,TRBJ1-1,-,TGTGCCAGCAGCTTCTCGGACAGCACTGAAGCTTTCTTT,CASSFSDSTEAFF